This passage covers 5 T cell receptor beta chains from one sample sequenced in a study of blood T cell repertoires in COVID-19. Clones were sequenced by immunoSEQ multiplex PCR, and TCRdb holds only the in-frame ones, with some missing. This sample has 240,000 or so clones, with around 90% found just once. The sample taken for sequencing was peripheral blood. The receptor source for this set is a man in his 60s who had recovered from COVID-19.

This clone appeared a single time. This rearrangement joins TRBV7-9 to TRBJ2-3; D gene unclear. Trimming cost V 4 bases and J 8 bases, with 13 bases left between them. The CDR3 has 13 amino acids. CDR1 SEHNR and CDR2 FQNEAQ come from the germline V gene (reference sequence). CDR3 sequence reads: CASSSQTRGTQYF. The CDR3 coding sequence is TGTGCCAGCAGCTCCCAGACTCGAGGTACGCAGTATTTT. Supplemented by reference TRBV7-9 and TRBJ2-3, the full variable domain reads DTGVSQNPRHKITKRGQNVTFRCDPISEHNRLYWYRQTLGQGPEFLTYFQNEAQLEKSRLLSDRFSAERPKGSFSTLEIQRTEQGDSAMYLCASSSQTRGTQYFGPGTRLTVL.

This sequence joins TRBV7-9 and TRBJ2-3; 9 bases are shared with TRBD2. V lost 7 bases and J lost 2; bases outside the gene matches: 7. The germline V gene has CDR1 SEHNR and CDR2 FQNEAQ (reference sequence). The CDR3 extends over 15 amino acids. CDR3 region: CASKPSGGITDTQYF. DNA of the CDR3: TGTGCCAGCAAACCGAGCGGGGGGATCACAGATACGCAGTATTTT.

The chain employs TRBV7-2 and TRBJ2-1, with 7 nucleotides matching TRBD2. The CDR3 totals 13 residues. Germline CDR1 and CDR2: SGHTA and FQGNSA. After removal of 4 bases from V and 8 bases from J, the junction contained 5 bases not matched to a gene. The CDR3: CASSSGGRYEQFF. As DNA, the CDR3 is TGTGCCAGCAGCTCGGGGGGTCGGTATGAGCAGTTCTTC.

The chain uses TRBV5-1 and TRBJ2-7; no reliable D call. Germline assignment: CDR1 SGHRS and CDR2 YFSETQ. This CDR3 contains 14 residues. V lost 2 bases, J lost 2 bases, and 11 bases lay in between. CDR3 bases: TGCGCCAGCAGCTTTAACCCAGATACCTACGAGCAGTACGTC. The encoded protein is CASSFNPDTYEQYV.

The rearrangement links TRBV13 to TRBJ2-4; D gene unclear. The CDR3 contains 15 residues. Trimming left V 1 base short and J 3 bases short, with 10 bases between. Germline-derived CDR1 and CDR2 are PRHDT and FYEKMQ (reference sequence). CDR3 amino acids: CASSLVLGGKNIQYF. The CDR3 DNA is TGTGCCAGCAGCTTAGTACTCGGTGGCAAAAACATTCAGTACTTC.